This T cell receptor beta chain derives from a study of blood T cell repertoires in COVID-19. Clones were sequenced by immunoSEQ multiplex PCR, and TCRdb holds only the in-frame ones, with some missing. Here the sample spans roughly 250,000 clones, 75% to 90% being singletons. V was pared by 5 bases and J by 5 bases, with 7 bases of the junction left unmatched. The CDR3 has 16 amino acids. Per germline, CDR1 MDHEN and CDR2 SYDVKM. Sequences were obtained from PBMCs or T cells enriched from blood (not recorded which). This sequence was found in a young woman with acute COVID-19. The chain recombines TRBV28 with TRBJ1-4, with 11 positions matching TRBD1. For the CDR3, the DNA is TGTGCCAGCAGTGGGGGGGACAGGGGGAGAAATGAAAAACTGTTTTTT. The encoded protein is CASSGGDRGRNEKLFF.